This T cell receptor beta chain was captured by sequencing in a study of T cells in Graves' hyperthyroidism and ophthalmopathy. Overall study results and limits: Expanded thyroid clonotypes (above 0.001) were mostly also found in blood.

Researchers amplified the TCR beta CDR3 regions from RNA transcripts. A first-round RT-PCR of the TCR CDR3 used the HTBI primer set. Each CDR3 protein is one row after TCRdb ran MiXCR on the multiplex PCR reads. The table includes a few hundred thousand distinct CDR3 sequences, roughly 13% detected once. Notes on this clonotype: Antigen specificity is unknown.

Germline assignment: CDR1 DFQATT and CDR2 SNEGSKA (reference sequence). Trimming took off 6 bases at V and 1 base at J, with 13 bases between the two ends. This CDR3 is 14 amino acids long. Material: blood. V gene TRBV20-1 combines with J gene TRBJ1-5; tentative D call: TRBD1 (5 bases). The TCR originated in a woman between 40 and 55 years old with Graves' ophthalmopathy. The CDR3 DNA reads TGCAGTGCCCTAAAGGGGTTGAGCAATCAGCCCCAGCATTTT. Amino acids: CSALKGLSNQPQHF.